Shown below are 27 T cell receptor beta chains from a single sample sequenced in a study of tumor-infiltrating lymphocytes in localized non-small cell lung cancer. Clones were sequenced by immunoSEQ multiplex PCR, and TCRdb holds only the in-frame ones, with some missing. The sample yields about 8,500 clones, around 73% seen once. The source material was uninvolved lung tissue not adjacent to the tumor. These receptors were collected from a human donor with non-small cell lung cancer.

V usage is TRBV5-1 and J usage is TRBJ1-1; no clear D gene. Trimming left V 2 bases short and J 0 bases short, with 5 bases between. The CDR3 spans 13 residues. CDR1 is SGHRS, CDR2 YFSETQ, per germline. CDR3 protein: CASSFSLNTEAFF. The CDR3 DNA sequence: TGCGCCAGCAGCTTTTCTCTGAACACTGAAGCTTTCTTT.

The chain combines TRBV29-1 with TRBJ2-5, with D perhaps TRBD2 (8 bases). V dropped 0 bases and J dropped 1 base, with 27 bases sitting between them. The CDR3 has 20 residues. CDR1 and CDR2 from the germline V gene are SQVTM and ANQGSEA. This chain's CDR3 is CSVEEATGQGERGPQETQYF. CDR3 coding DNA: TGCAGCGTTGAAGAAGCGACAGGGCAAGGGGAGCGGGGGCCCCAAGAGACCCAGTACTTC.

Worth noting for this clone: The same CDR3 also results from other DNA sequences found in this sample. V usage is TRBV9 and J usage is TRBJ2-5; 8 positions agree with TRBD2. V shed 4 bases, J shed 2 bases, and the junction held 7 bases outside the gene matches. There are 15 residues in the CDR3. Germline assignment: CDR1 SGDLS and CDR2 YYNGEE. The CDR3 bases are TGTGCCAGCAGCCCTCCTCGGGGGGGTCAAGAGACCCAGTACTTC. This encodes CASSPPRGGQETQYF.

J is TRBJ2-4 and V is TRBV6-6; the D is unclear. The V end was cut by 0 bases, the J end by 1 base, with 7 bases between. The CDR3 sequence is 15 residues long. Germline CDR1 reads MNHNY; CDR2 reads SVGAGI (reference sequence). CDR3 coding DNA: TGTGCCAGCAGTTACTCTGGTAGGGCCAAAAACATTCAGTACTTC. It yields the protein CASSYSGRAKNIQYF.

The rearrangement joins TRBV6-1 to TRBJ1-3; D remains ambiguous. Per germline, CDR1 MNHNS and CDR2 SASEGT. The CDR3 runs 15 residues. Deletions cut 0 bases from V and 0 bases from J, with 6 bases between. The CDR3 nucleotides are TGTGCCAGCAGTGAAGCGGCCGGCTCTGGAAACACCATATATTTT. Translating gives CASSEAAGSGNTIYF.

The rearrangement joins TRBV10-2 to TRBJ2-3; TRBD1 matches 9 bases. This CDR3 has 14 residues. Germline-derived CDR1 and CDR2 are WSHSY and SAAADI. V shed 5 bases and J 1 base; nucleotides not matched to a gene: 1. The chain's CDR3 is CASSRTGGTDTQYF. The CDR3 DNA reads as TGCGCCAGCAGTCGGACAGGGGGCACAGATACGCAGTATTTT.

The chain uses TRBV5-6 and TRBJ2-5; the match to TRBD2 covers 13 bases. The ends lost 3 bases at V and 7 bases at J; junction bases unmatched: 6. Germline lookup yields CDR1 SGHDT and CDR2 YYEEEE. The CDR3 sequence is 15 residues long. The CDR3 is CASSSTSGGPGTQYF. CDR3 DNA sequence: TGTGCCAGCAGCTCGACTAGCGGGGGGCCCGGGACCCAGTACTTC.

V is TRBV2 and J is TRBJ2-5; TRBD2 agrees at 7 bases. The V gene's germline CDR1 is SNHLY and CDR2 FYNNEI. This CDR3 region has 15 residues. The J segment lost 1 base and the V segment lost 1 base, leaving 3 bases of the junction unmatched. The CDR3 region has the DNA TGTGCCAGCAGTGAAGGCTGGGGGGGCCAAGAGACCCAGTACTTC. Translating it yields CASSEGWGGQETQYF.

The chain couples TRBV19 to TRBJ1-5; D unresolved. Germline V lookup: CDR1 LNHDA, CDR2 SQIVND (reference sequence). Trimming left V 5 bases short and J 2 bases short, with 7 bases between. The CDR3 length is 13 residues. The CDR3 DNA reads as TGTGCCAGTAGTCCTACGCGCAATCAGCCCCAGCATTTT. Translating it yields CASSPTRNQPQHF.

The chain combines TRBV19 with TRBJ1-1, with 7 bases fitting TRBD1. The ends lost 7 bases at V and 1 base at J; junction bases unmatched: 3. CDR1 LNHDA and CDR2 SQIVND come from the germline V gene (reference sequence). This CDR3 is 13 amino acids long. The CDR3 DNA reads TGTGCCAGTACGGGACAGAGGAACACTGAAGCTTTCTTT. Translation gives CASTGQRNTEAFF.

J is TRBJ1-1 and V is TRBV5-1; D call uncertain. The CDR3 has 14 residues. Germline assignment: CDR1 SGHRS and CDR2 YFSETQ. V was clipped by 0 bases and J by 0 bases, with 6 bases between them. The CDR3 region is CASSLESMNTEAFF. The CDR3 DNA reads TGCGCCAGCAGCTTGGAGAGCATGAACACTGAAGCTTTCTTT.

The chain joins TRBV19 to TRBJ1-2, with TRBD1 matching over 7 bases. The CDR3 totals 13 residues. After removal of 3 bases from V and 7 bases from J, the junction contained 5 bases not matched to a gene. Germline CDR1 LNHDA, CDR2 SQIVND (reference sequence). The CDR3 here is CASSMTGSSGYTF. In nucleotides, the CDR3 is TGTGCCAGTAGTATGACAGGGTCGTCTGGCTACACCTTC. The variable domain in full, with the rest retrieved from reference TRBV19 and TRBJ1-2, is DGGITQSPKYLFRKEGQNVTLSCEQNLNHDAMYWYRQDPGQGLRLIYYSQIVNDFQKGDIAEGYSVSREKKESFPLTVTSAQKNPTAFYLCASSMTGSSGYTFGSGTRLTVV.

This chain joins TRBV5-6 and TRBJ1-3; D unclear. Deletions cut 0 bases from V and 0 bases from J, with 10 bases between. The germline CDR1 and CDR2 sequences are SGHDT and YYEEEE. CDR3 length: 16 amino acids. The CDR3 loop is CASSLGAGGSGNTIYF. In DNA, the CDR3 is TGTGCCAGCAGCTTGGGGGCTGGTGGCTCTGGAAACACCATATATTTT.

This rearrangement joins TRBV7-9 to TRBJ2-3; D might be TRBD2 (5 bases). V was pared by 1 base and J by 3 bases, with 11 bases between. Per germline, CDR1 SEHNR and CDR2 FQNEAQ (reference sequence). CDR3 length: 15 residues. This CDR3 reads CASSLVAGGTDTQYF. CDR3 nucleotides: TGTGCCAGCAGCTTAGTGGCAGGAGGAACAGATACGCAGTATTTT.

The chain recombines TRBV6-1 with TRBJ1-2; D might be TRBD1 (6 bases). Per the germline V gene, CDR1 is MNHNS and CDR2 is SASEGT. The ends were cut back, 6 bases at V and 4 bases at J, with 9 bases in the middle. The CDR3 has 12 residues. The CDR3 is CASSGQFYGYTF. The DNA of the CDR3 is TGTGCCAGCAGCGGACAGTTCTATGGCTACACCTTC.

The CDR3 here is CASSLVIQETQYF. CDR3 sequence (DNA): TGTGCCAGCAGCTTGGTGATCCAAGAGACCCAGTACTTC. This chain uses TRBV7-6 with TRBJ2-5; D gene ambiguous. V gave up 3 bases and J gave up 1 base, with 6 bases separating them. Germline V lookup: CDR1 SGHVS, CDR2 FNYEAQ. The CDR3 contains 13 residues.

This CDR3 reads CAPRDPPNSPLHF. The CDR3 bases are TGTGCCCCCAGGGACCCCCCTAATTCACCCCTCCACTTT. The chain carries TRBV6-4 and TRBJ1-6, with D tentatively TRBD1 (5 bases). The CDR3 totals 13 residues. Germline loops: CDR1 MRHNA, CDR2 SNTAGT. Trimming stripped 11 bases from V and 6 bases from J, with 14 bases between.

The chain is built from TRBV15 and TRBJ2-6, with D maybe TRBD1 (6 bases). Deletions cut 5 bases from V and 0 bases from J, with 20 bases between. From germline, CDR1 is LNHNV and CDR2 YYDKDF (reference sequence). CDR3 length: 19 amino acids. The chain's CDR3 is CATSRRSPHRASGANVLTF. CDR3 coding DNA: TGTGCCACCAGCCGCCGTTCCCCCCACAGGGCCTCTGGGGCCAACGTCCTGACTTTC.

This sequence joins TRBV5-1 and TRBJ2-1, with D maybe TRBD1 (5 bases). V lost 5 bases, J lost 6 bases, and 9 bases lay in between. CDR3 length: 12 residues. The germline V gene has CDR1 SGHRS and CDR2 YFSETQ. The CDR3, as DNA: TGCGCCAGCAGTGGGCAGGGCAATGAGCAGTTCTTC. This translates into CASSGQGNEQFF.

The genes are TRBV28 and TRBJ2-7; D may be TRBD1 (6 bases). Germline-derived CDR1 and CDR2 are MDHEN and SYDVKM. The ends were cut back, 3 bases at V and 6 bases at J, with 12 bases in the middle. The CDR3 loop spans 13 amino acids. The CDR3 DNA follows: TGTGCCAGCAGTTTTCAGGACAGACGCGAGCAGTACTTC. Translating gives CASSFQDRREQYF.

V and J are TRBV5-1 and TRBJ1-1, with D possibly TRBD1 on 6 matching bases. CDR1 is SGHRS, CDR2 YFSETQ, per germline. This CDR3 region has 15 residues. Trimming pared 3 bases from V and 0 bases from J, leaving 12 bases between. The CDR3 region has the DNA TGCGCCAGCAGCTCACAGGGCCCGGTGAACACTGAAGCTTTCTTT. Its translation is CASSSQGPVNTEAFF.

This clone was observed a handful of times. The chain is built from TRBV13 and TRBJ2-7, with TRBD1 matching over 8 bases. Germline V gene data show CDR1 as PRHDT and CDR2 as FYEKMQ (reference sequence). After removal of 3 bases from V and 6 bases from J, the junction contained 4 bases not matched to a gene. CDR3 length equals 13 residues. The CDR3 sequence: CASSFTRGPEQYF. CDR3 sequence (DNA): TGTGCCAGCAGCTTTACCAGGGGGCCCGAGCAGTACTTC.

As regards this clone: The germline gene is not matched at one end of the junction; a read error may be the cause. V gene TRBV27 combines with J gene TRBJ2-2; D is possibly TRBD2 (7 bases). Per the germline V gene, CDR1 is MNHEY and CDR2 is SMNVEV (reference sequence). The CDR3 runs to 21 residues. This CDR3 reads CASSLRHTLGGAAKTAGELFF. CDR3 DNA: TGTGCCAGCAGCCTTCGACATACCCTAGGGGGGGCAGCCAAAACGGCCGGGGAGTTGTTTTTT.

The rearrangement uses TRBV9 and TRBJ1-2; D is possibly TRBD1 (5 bases). Trimming shortened V by 0 bases and J by 2 bases, and 8 bases separated the two germline ends. CDR3 length: 14 residues. Germline values: CDR1 SGDLS, CDR2 YYNGEE. CDR3 sequence reads: CASSVGSGNYGYTF. The CDR3 DNA reads as TGTGCCAGCAGCGTAGGTTCAGGGAACTATGGCTACACCTTC.

The CDR3 DNA reads as TGTGCCAGCAGCCAGCAGGCGGGGGGGGCAGATACGCAGTATTTT. Amino acid sequence: CASSQQAGGADTQYF. The chain couples TRBV7-3 to TRBJ2-3, with 9 bases lining up with TRBD2. Germline V gene data show CDR1 as SGHTA and CDR2 as FQGTGA. The CDR3 has 15 amino acids. Trimming removed 5 bases from V and 4 bases from J; junction bases left unmatched: 7.

V usage is TRBV7-9 and J usage is TRBJ2-1; 8 nucleotides line up with TRBD2. CDR1 and CDR2 (germline): SEHNR, FQNEAQ (reference sequence). This CDR3 has 19 amino acids. V shed 6 bases, J shed 6 bases, and the junction held 22 bases outside the gene matches. CDR3: CASRSGAGVGTREFNEQFF. The CDR3 DNA reads as TGTGCCAGCAGATCCGGGGCTGGGGTGGGGACTAGGGAATTCAATGAGCAGTTCTTC. The full variable domain, completed using reference TRBV7-9 and TRBJ2-1, is DTGVSQNPRHKITKRGQNVTFRCDPISEHNRLYWYRQTLGQGPEFLTYFQNEAQLEKSRLLSDRFSAERPKGSFSTLEIQRTEQGDSAMYLCASRSGAGVGTREFNEQFFGPGTRLTVL.

The chain is built from TRBV7-9 and TRBJ2-7; the D gene could be TRBD1 or TRBD2 (5 bases each). Trimming stripped 6 bases from V and 4 bases from J, with 16 bases between. Germline V gene sequence: CDR1 SEHNR, CDR2 FQNEAQ (reference sequence). This CDR3 region has 14 residues. CDR3 DNA sequence: TGTGCCAGCAGTCAAACCGGGACCGGATACGAGCAGTACTTC. Translated, it gives CASSQTGTGYEQYF.